The clone carrying this T cell receptor (beta chain) was counted at least ten times. Antigen unknown. This CDR3 is built from 14 residues. Germline V gene data show CDR1 as SGHTA and CDR2 as FQGNSA. J gave up 8 bases and V 3 bases, and 5 bases lay outside the gene matches. This sample was included in a study of T cell repertoires in cytomegalovirus infection. Turning to the study itself: Carrying CMV and the relevant HLA type showed in public TCR beta signatures.

Findings and limits, study-wide: Summed public TCR beta family frequency identified CMV carriers bearing the relevant HLA. Ex vivo, HLA-C-restricted CMV-specific TCR beta clonotypes prevailed over the rest of the response.

From the reads, TCRdb called clonotypes with MiXCR, one entry per CDR3 protein. This table has about 150,000 distinct CDR3 sequences, roughly a quarter appearing once. This receptor was taken from a human donor in good health (CMV status not recorded). Some clones in this sample may be carry-over from other donors' samples. The rearrangement links TRBV7-2 to TRBJ2-1, with 9 positions matching TRBD2. The source material was PBMCs. CDR3: CASSLGGGGDEQFF. CDR3 DNA: TGTGCCAGCAGCTTGGGCGGGGGGGGCGATGAGCAGTTCTTC.